Included here is one TCR beta chain sequence, with context. The antigen is unknown. The sample comes from a study of regulatory T cells in long-lasting Graves disease. Study-level information: Antithyroid drugs had been taken under 3 months by newly diagnosed Graves' patients.

Time point of the sample: newly diagnosed GD, antithyroid drugs for less than 3 months. There was RNA extracted from PBMCs, and the TCR library was made from it. Building the TCR beta libraries relied on iRepertoire HTBI primers, and CDR3 regions underwent Arm-PCR. TCRdb re-called the multiplex PCR reads through MiXCR, storing one row per CDR3 protein. Among around 500,000 distinct CDR3 sequences listed, more than 10% were seen once. Overall study findings and caveats: Between persistent patients, 2,500 to 3,500 public clonotypes were shared, exceeding the 900 to 1,000 shared between new patients.

These data were likewise used in another study, on T cells in Graves' hyperthyroidism and ophthalmopathy.

Here the sequenced sample was peripheral blood mononuclear cells (PBMCs), taken at new diagnosis, from a patient treated with antithyroid drugs. The TCR comes from a woman in her 30s with Graves disease.

The CDR3 DNA follows: TGTGCCAGCAGCTTAGAACTCGGCGGGGGTTTTGACGAGCAGTACTTC. It yields the protein CASSLELGGGFDEQYF. The chain joins TRBV7-6 to TRBJ2-7; 7 positions match TRBD2. CDR1 is SGHVS, CDR2 FNYEAQ, per germline. The CDR3 totals 16 residues. V lost 1 base to trimming and J lost 5 bases; unmatched junction nucleotides: 11.